The 12 T cell receptor beta chains below were found in one sample sequenced in a study of cytomegalovirus exposure and HLA in healthy donors. PCR used 60 Vbeta primers and 13 Jbeta primers. Using immunoSEQ multiplex PCR, the repertoire was profiled, and TCRdb retains in-frame clones only, with some absent. The data show 20,000 to 25,000 clones, over 75% seen once. The sequencing sample was made of PBMCs. Every receptor here comes from a man aged 60 to 75 in good health and CMV-seronegative.

The chain links TRBV11-2 to TRBJ2-1, with 11 positions matching TRBD2. The germline V gene encodes CDR1 SGHAT and CDR2 FQNNGV. V shed 5 bases and J 6 bases; nucleotides not matched to a gene: 6. The CDR3 has 15 amino acids. The CDR3 bases are TGTGCCAGCAGCCCGACTAGCGGGATAGCCAATGAGCAGTTCTTC. Translated, it gives CASSPTSGIANEQFF.

This clone was detected once. The J gene is TRBJ1-2, the V gene TRBV28; a possible D gene is TRBD1 (5 bases). This CDR3 has 12 amino acids. The V gene lost 7 bases and the J gene lost 4 bases, with 10 bases spanning the gap. Germline assignment: CDR1 MDHEN and CDR2 SYDVKM. The DNA of the CDR3 is TGTGCCAGCACCACAGGATCCTATGGCTACACCTTC. It translates to CASTTGSYGYTF.

V is TRBV19 and J is TRBJ2-3; 8 bases match TRBD2. Germline loops: CDR1 LNHDA, CDR2 SQIVND (reference sequence). CDR3 length equals 17 residues. The V segment lost 5 bases and the J segment 4 bases; nucleotides outside the gene matches: 14. The CDR3 DNA sequence: TGTGCCAGTAGTTCCCGGGGGGGGAGGGCCCCCGCAGATACGCAGTATTTT. This gives the protein CASSSRGGRAPADTQYF. The entire variable domain, with the rest obtained from reference TRBV19 and TRBJ2-3, is as follows: DGGITQSPKYLFRKEGQNVTLSCEQNLNHDAMYWYRQDPGQGLRLIYYSQIVNDFQKGDIAEGYSVSREKKESFPLTVTSAQKNPTAFYLCASSSRGGRAPADTQYFGPGTRLTVL.

The V call is TRBV27, the J call TRBJ1-3; possible D gene TRBD1, 6 bases. V gave up 4 bases and J gave up 3 bases, with 10 bases separating them. The CDR3 consists of 14 residues. Germline lookup yields CDR1 MNHEY and CDR2 SMNVEV (reference sequence). CDR3 amino acids: CASSSRGFGNTIYF. The CDR3 DNA reads as TGTGCCAGCAGTTCCAGGGGATTTGGAAACACCATATATTTT.

J is TRBJ2-3 and V is TRBV9, with TRBD2 identical over 7 bases. The germline V gene has CDR1 SGDLS and CDR2 YYNGEE. There are 16 residues in the CDR3. Trimming cost V 3 bases and J 3 bases; bases outside gene matches: 10. This CDR3 is CASSGRLGGRTDTQYF. CDR3 nucleotide sequence: TGTGCCAGCAGCGGGCGGTTGGGGGGGAGGACAGATACGCAGTATTTT. The full variable domain, its missing parts supplied by reference TRBV9 and TRBJ2-3, is DSGVTQTPKHLITATGQRVTLRCSPRSGDLSVYWYQQSLDQGLQFLIQYYNGEERAKGNILERFSAQQFPDLHSELNLSSLELGDSALYFCASSGRLGGRTDTQYFGPGTRLTVL.

This clone was found once. The chain recombines TRBV5-1 with TRBJ2-7; 9 bases match TRBD1. Germline CDR1 is SGHRS and CDR2 is YFSETQ. There are 14 residues in the CDR3. V shed 4 bases, J shed 2 bases, and the junction held 4 bases outside the gene matches. The CDR3 DNA sequence: TGCGCCAGCAGCCCGGGGACAGGGCCCTACGAGCAGTACTTC. This encodes CASSPGTGPYEQYF.

The rearrangement uses TRBV6-1 and TRBJ1-3; no reliable D call. Trimming cost V 7 bases and J 0 bases, with 4 bases left between them. CDR3 size: 12 residues. In germline, CDR1 is MNHNS, CDR2 SASEGT. CDR3 in amino acids: CASNYSGNTIYF. The DNA of the CDR3 is TGTGCCAGCAACTACTCTGGAAACACCATATATTTT.

V and J are TRBV7-9 and TRBJ2-5; no definite D call. The germline V gene encodes CDR1 SEHNR and CDR2 FQNEAQ (reference sequence). This CDR3 is 13 amino acids long. V was clipped by 5 bases and J by 11 bases, with 18 bases between them. The CDR3 region is CASSLDSVVEQYF. DNA of the CDR3: TGTGCCAGCAGCCTCGATTCCGTGGTGGAGCAGTACTTC.

The V call is TRBV7-8, the J call TRBJ1-2; TRBD1 matches 9 bases. The CDR3 sequence is 15 residues long. CDR1 and CDR2 (germline): SGHVS, FQNEAQ. The J segment lost 1 base and the V segment lost 4 bases, leaving 4 bases of the junction unmatched. The DNA for the CDR3 is TGTGCCAGCAGCTCTACAGGGGGCGTTAACTATGGCTACACCTTC. This translates into CASSSTGGVNYGYTF.

This chain joins TRBV9 and TRBJ2-1, with a tentative D call TRBD1 (6 bases). Trimming took off 0 bases at V and 8 bases at J, with 15 bases between the two ends. Germline CDR1 and CDR2: SGDLS and YYNGEE. The CDR3 totals 15 residues. The CDR3 sequence: CASSVALPGVDEQFF. CDR3 DNA: TGTGCCAGCAGCGTAGCCTTACCAGGGGTGGATGAGCAGTTCTTC. Based on the CDR3 plus reference TRBV9 and TRBJ2-1, the full variable domain is DSGVTQTPKHLITATGQRVTLRCSPRSGDLSVYWYQQSLDQGLQFLIQYYNGEERAKGNILERFSAQQFPDLHSELNLSSLELGDSALYFCASSVALPGVDEQFFGPGTRLTVL.

This rearrangement joins TRBV11-1 to TRBJ2-7; a possible D gene is TRBD1 (6 bases). The V end was cut by 0 bases, the J end by 1 base, with 10 bases between. Germline CDR1 SGHAT, CDR2 FQDESV (reference sequence). The CDR3 has 15 residues. CDR3 loop: CASSLAGTSSYEQYF. The CDR3 nucleotides are TGTGCCAGCAGCTTAGCCGGGACATCATCCTACGAGCAGTACTTC.

This clone was observed a single time. The CDR3 DNA sequence: TGTGCCAGCAGCCCCGGGACAGGGGGATCGCTCGGCTATGGCTACACCTTC. It encodes CASSPGTGGSLGYGYTF. The chain employs TRBV7-2 and TRBJ1-2; 11 bases match TRBD1. Germline loops: CDR1 SGHTA, CDR2 FQGNSA. V was pared by 5 bases and J by 4 bases, with 12 bases of the junction left unmatched. This CDR3 region has 17 residues. Full variable domain (rest looked up from reference TRBV7-2 and TRBJ1-2): GAGVSQSPSNKVTEKGKDVELRCDPISGHTALYWYRQSLGQGLEFLIYFQGNSAPDKSGLPSDRFSAERTGGSVSTLTIQRTQQEDSAVYLCASSPGTGGSLGYGYTFGSGTRLTVV.